The rows below give T cell receptor beta chains drawn from one sample of a study of human T cells and chemical hapten exposure. From the RACE reads, TCRdb called clonotypes with MiXCR, one entry per CDR3 protein. In the table there are 80,000 to 100,000 distinct CDR3 sequences, more than 10% of which are singletons. Sequenced here: whole blood, sampled in connection with sensitization to the hapten diphenylcyclopropenone (DPC). The source is a woman aged 45-65 years with alopecia areata. Some clones in this sample may be carry-over from other donors' samples. Both conserved end residues are part of each CDR3. The order of the fields is V gene, J gene, clone size, D gene, CDR3 DNA, CDR3 protein. The D gene is left open where the match is weak. The listing skips clone size in some rows; elsewhere it reads once, few, many or a size class.

V: TRBV12-3/TRBV12-4; J: TRBJ2-7; size: few; D: TRBD2; DNA: TGTGCCAGCAGTGGGGCGCACAGTAGCGGGATCGACGAGCAGTACTTC; CDR3: CASSGAHSSGIDEQYF
V: TRBV12-3/TRBV12-4; J: TRBJ2-3; size: many; D: TRBD2; DNA: TGTGCCAGCTCGCGTATGGGACTAGCGGGAGTGGTTGGCACAGATACGCAGTATTTT; CDR3: CASSRMGLAGVVGTDTQYF
V: TRBV30; J: TRBJ1-2; size: many; D: NA; DNA: TGTGCCTGGAGTGTGGTAGCGAGGGGCTACACCTTC; CDR3: CAWSVVARGYTF
V: TRBV24-1; J: TRBJ2-1; size: many; D: TRBD2; DNA: TGTGCCACCAGTGACCCCCTAGCGGGAGGAAACAATGAGCAGTTCTTC; CDR3: CATSDPLAGGNNEQFF
V: TRBV10-3; J: TRBJ2-1; size: many; D: NA; DNA: TGTGCCATCAGCCAGGCGGATGAGCAGTTCTTC; CDR3: CAISQADEQFF
V: TRBV28; J: TRBJ2-1; size: NA; D: TRBD2; DNA: TGTGCCAGCAGCTCCGTTGCCGGGACTAGCGGGAGGGGGGCGCAGTTCTTC; CDR3: CASSSVAGTSGRGAQFF
V: TRBV27; J: TRBJ2-2; size: few; D: TRBD2; DNA: TGTGCCAGCCGAAGAGCGGGAGCGGCCGGGGAGCTGTTTTTT; CDR3: CASRRAGAAGELFF
V: TRBV5-8; J: TRBJ2-1; size: few; D: NA; DNA: TGTGCCAGCAGCTTCCCGCAGGGTCGGATCTTC; CDR3: CASSFPQGRIF
V: TRBV5-1; J: TRBJ2-3; size: few; D: NA; DNA: TGCGCCAGCAGCTATGATCCTGGCACAGATACGCAGTATTTT; CDR3: CASSYDPGTDTQYF
V: TRBV30; J: TRBJ1-1; size: many; D: NA; DNA: TGTGCCTGGAGTTCCGGGACTGCCATGAACACTGAAGCTTTCTTT; CDR3: CAWSSGTAMNTEAFF
V: TRBV2; J: TRBJ2-2; size: NA; D: TRBD2; DNA: TGTGCCAGCAGTGACCCTCCGCTAGCGGGAAACACCGGGGAGCTGTTTTTT; CDR3: CASSDPPLAGNTGELFF
V: TRBV19; J: TRBJ2-1; size: many; D: TRBD2; DNA: TGTGCCAGCGGAAAGCGGAGGGAGGGGGAGCAGTTCTTC; CDR3: CASGKRREGEQFF
V: TRBV6-5; J: TRBJ2-3; size: many; D: NA; DNA: TGTGCCAGCAGTTACCGCAAGTTTGGAACCACAGATACGCAGTATTTT; CDR3: CASSYRKFGTTDTQYF
V: TRBV11-2; J: TRBJ2-7; size: many; D: TRBD1; DNA: TGTGCCAGCAGCGGGAGACAGGGGAGCTCCTACGAGCAGTACTTC; CDR3: CASSGRQGSSYEQYF
V: TRBV27; J: TRBJ1-1; size: NA; D: NA; DNA: TGTGCCAGCAGCCCCGGACAGAATGAAGCTTTCTTT; CDR3: CASSPGQNEAFF
V: TRBV7-8; J: TRBJ2-7; size: NA; D: NA; DNA: TGTGCCAGCAGCTTAGGGACGAGGATCTACGAGCAGTACTTC; CDR3: CASSLGTRIYEQYF